What follows are 18 T cell receptor beta chains derived from one specimen sequenced in a study of identical twins. TCRdb re-analysed the 5' RACE reads in MiXCR, keeping a single row per CDR3 protein. The sample consists of 1.5 million to 2 million distinct CDR3 sequences, under 35% of them appearing once. Source material: cord blood. Source of these receptors: a newborn girl in good health.

In its sample, this clonotype was seen a few times. This rearrangement joins TRBV19 to TRBJ1-4, with TRBD1 matching over 7 bases. The CDR3 sequence is 17 residues long. CDR1 and CDR2 from the germline V gene are LNHDA and SQIVND (reference sequence). V dropped 5 bases and J dropped 1; count of bases not matched to a gene: 10. The CDR3 here is CASSPSGGDRTNEKLFF. For the CDR3, the DNA is TGTGCCAGTAGTCCGTCAGGAGGGGACAGAACTAATGAAAAACTGTTTTTT. Full variable domain (outside the CDR3, taken from reference TRBV19 and TRBJ1-4): DGGITQSPKYLFRKEGQNVTLSCEQNLNHDAMYWYRQDPGQGLRLIYYSQIVNDFQKGDIAEGYSVSREKKESFPLTVTSAQKNPTAFYLCASSPSGGDRTNEKLFFGSGTQLSVL.

This rearrangement joins TRBV11-1 to TRBJ2-7, with 10 bases fitting TRBD1. This CDR3 comprises 14 residues. Germline assignment: CDR1 SGHAT and CDR2 FQDESV (reference sequence). After removal of 6 bases from V and 2 bases from J, the junction contained 4 bases not matched to a gene. In nucleotides, the CDR3 is TGTGCCAGCAGAGGACAGGGGGACCCCTACGAGCAGTACTTC. Its translation: CASRGQGDPYEQYF.

There are a few counts of this clonotype. The V gene is TRBV20-1, the J gene TRBJ2-7, with TRBD2 matching over 8 bases. Germline V CDR1 and CDR2: DFQATT, SNEGSKA (reference sequence). The CDR3 is 15 residues long. With 6 bases clipped from V and 6 bases from J, the junction kept 16 bases outside the gene matches. DNA of the CDR3: TGCAGTGCCGGCTTAACGGGAGGGCGACTCCCCGAGCAGTACTTC. Its protein is CSAGLTGGRLPEQYF.

This clonotype was detected only a few times. The rearrangement uses TRBV12-3 or TRBV12-4 and TRBJ1-5; 8 nucleotides agree with TRBD1. The CDR3 totals 14 residues. The trim removed 7 bases at V and 8 bases at J, leaving 10 bases unmatched. Here the CDR3 reads CASKLDRGVEPQHF. CDR3 DNA sequence: TGTGCCAGCAAATTAGACAGGGGAGTGGAGCCCCAGCATTTT.

This clonotype was seen ten or more times. The chain recombines TRBV5-1 with TRBJ2-1; D may correspond to TRBD1 or TRBD2 (5 bases each). This CDR3 is 14 amino acids long. Trimming took 2 bases from V and 6 from J, leaving 12 bases between them. The germline V gene has CDR1 SGHRS and CDR2 YFSETQ. The CDR3 spells CASSLTRGINEQFF. Here the CDR3 DNA reads TGCGCCAGCAGCTTAACTAGGGGCATCAATGAGCAGTTCTTC.

This clonotype was counted a few times. The chain employs TRBV12-3 or TRBV12-4 and TRBJ2-1; 9 nucleotides agree with TRBD2. The CDR3 totals 16 residues. The J segment lost 5 bases and the V segment lost 1 base, leaving 6 bases of the junction unmatched. The CDR3: CASSLGGLAPNNEQFF. The CDR3 nucleotides are TGTGCCAGCAGTTTAGGGGGACTAGCTCCGAACAATGAGCAGTTCTTC.

The J gene is TRBJ2-3, the V gene TRBV6-1; 11 nucleotides line up with TRBD1. The CDR3 sequence is 16 residues long. Germline lookup yields CDR1 MNHNS and CDR2 SASEGT. The trim removed 8 bases at V and 3 bases at J, leaving 10 bases unmatched. CDR3 nucleotides: TGTGCCAGCTCTCCAGAGGGGACAGGGGGGACAGATACGCAGTATTTT. It specifies CASSPEGTGGTDTQYF.

Worth noting for this clonotype: Being one base from a much bigger clone, this may be a read error. This CDR3 reads CASSQNRTKKTYEQYF. The CDR3 DNA is TGTGCCAGCAGCCAAAATCGGACAAAAAAAACCTACGAGCAGTACTTC. V usage is TRBV4-2 and J usage is TRBJ2-7; tentative D call: TRBD1 (5 bases). V was pared by 2 bases and J by 2 bases, with 16 bases between. This CDR3 has 16 amino acids. Germline CDR1 and CDR2: LGHNA and YNFKEQ.

Points on this clonotype: At one of its ends the junction is not consistent with the germline gene, which may arise from a read error. The chain uses TRBV4-2 and TRBJ2-7, with 12 bases that match TRBD2. This CDR3 is 17 amino acids long. In germline, CDR1 is LGHNA, CDR2 YNFKEQ. The CDR3 DNA reads as TGTGCCAGCAGCCAAGTGGCTAGCGGGAGGGATTCCTGCGAGCAGTACTTC. It encodes CASSQVASGRDSCEQYF.

In its sample, this clonotype was seen a few times. This chain links TRBV24-1 with TRBJ2-1, with 7 bases that match TRBD2. Germline lookup yields CDR1 KGHDR and CDR2 SFDVKD. With V trimmed by 4 bases and J by 1 base, 6 bases remained unmatched. The CDR3 consists of 16 residues. The CDR3 is CATSDQLAPSYNEQFF. CDR3 DNA: TGTGCCACCAGTGACCAACTAGCGCCTTCCTACAATGAGCAGTTCTTC.

This clonotype was detected many times. The chain employs TRBV29-1 and TRBJ2-1; D may match TRBD1 or TRBD2 (5 bases each). V was trimmed by 8 bases and J by 10 bases, leaving 18 bases between them. Germline V gives CDR1 SQVTM, CDR2 ANQGSEA. The CDR3 sequence is 12 residues long. The CDR3 spells CSPRGRNDEQFF. CDR3 coding DNA: TGCAGCCCCCGGGGACGGAATGACGAGCAGTTCTTC.

This clonotype was recorded at least ten times. This chain joins TRBV29-1 and TRBJ2-1; 8 bases map to TRBD1. Per the germline V gene, CDR1 is SQVTM and CDR2 is ANQGSEA. This CDR3 has 17 amino acids. The V segment lost 1 base and the J segment 3 bases; nucleotides outside the gene matches: 11. CDR3 nucleotide sequence: TGCAGCGTTGAAGTTGGGACAGGCTCCAGTTACTACAATGAGCAGTTCTTC. The encoded protein is CSVEVGTGSSYYNEQFF.

This chain links TRBV20-1 with TRBJ1-2; 7 nucleotides agree with TRBD1. Germline assignment: CDR1 DFQATT and CDR2 SNEGSKA (reference sequence). The CDR3 spans 17 residues. Losses at the gene ends were 2 bases for V and 3 bases for J; bases not matched to a gene: 15. The CDR3 here is CSARNRDRRSLHYGYTF. The DNA for the CDR3 is TGCAGTGCTAGAAACCGGGACAGAAGATCTTTGCACTATGGCTACACCTTC.

This clonotype came up a few times. The chain carries TRBV7-2 and TRBJ1-4; maybe TRBD1 (5 bases). This CDR3 contains 15 residues. Germline loops: CDR1 SGHTA, CDR2 FQGNSA. V was clipped by 2 bases and J by 4 bases, with 11 bases between them. Here the CDR3 DNA reads TGTGCCAGCAGCTTATCCCGGACAAATAATGAAAAACTGTTTTTT. Residues: CASSLSRTNNEKLFF.

The chain combines TRBV2 with TRBJ2-2; D gene ambiguous. V lost 8 bases and J 1 base, leaving 14 bases between the germline ends. CDR1 and CDR2 from the germline V gene are SNHLY and FYNNEI. This CDR3 spans 15 amino acids. The CDR3 reads CASGNAILNTGELFF. The CDR3 DNA follows: TGTGCCAGCGGGAATGCGATTCTGAACACCGGGGAGCTGTTTTTT.

The DNA for the CDR3 is TGTGCCAGCAGCTCCCACAATAACCCACATAGCACAGATACGCAGTATTTT. Translated, it gives CASSSHNNPHSTDTQYF. The V gene is TRBV13, the J gene TRBJ2-3, with D hard to call. Trimming removed 4 bases from V and 0 bases from J, with 17 bases in between. The CDR3 length is 17 residues. CDR1 is PRHDT and CDR2 is FYEKMQ in the germline V gene (reference sequence).

This clonotype was observed a few times. This rearrangement joins TRBV20-1 to TRBJ2-5, with D perhaps TRBD1 or TRBD2 (5 bases each). Trimming took 0 bases from V and 5 from J, leaving 13 bases between them. The CDR3 is 14 amino acids. CDR1 DFQATT and CDR2 SNEGSKA come from the germline V gene (reference sequence). The CDR3 coding sequence is TGCAGTGCTAGAGATCTACTATGGGGGGAGACCCAGTACTTC. Translating gives CSARDLLWGETQYF.

This clonotype has more than one count but fewer than ten. The chain uses TRBV27 and TRBJ1-2, with a possible D match to TRBD1 (6 bases). Per the germline V gene, CDR1 is MNHEY and CDR2 is SMNVEV (reference sequence). This CDR3 has 13 amino acids. Trimming stripped 6 bases from V and 8 bases from J, with 16 bases between. This CDR3 reads CASSPDRTRGYTF. CDR3 in DNA: TGTGCCAGCAGCCCTGACAGGACGAGGGGCTACACCTTC.